Reported below is one TCR beta chain. No antigen is known for it. The data stem from a study of response to subunit inactivated influenza vaccine. General study results and limits: It was suggested by the authors that few new T cells are recruited by each seasonal influenza vaccination.

TCRdb reanalysed the RT-PCR reads using MiXCR and keeps one entry per CDR3 protein. The sample has under 950,000 distinct CDR3 sequences, approximately 22% seen once. The CDR3 is 16 residues long. The V gene end was trimmed by 5 bases and the J gene end by 0 bases; junction bases not matched to a gene: 8. Per the germline V gene, CDR1 is DFQATT and CDR2 is SNEGSKA (reference sequence). The chain uses TRBV20-1 and TRBJ2-3; the match to TRBD2 covers 10 bases. The sample was PBMCs from blood, taken around 5 days after vaccination. The sequence was obtained from a man aged 45-65 years who received an inactivated influenza vaccine. The CDR3 spells CSASTWTSGSTDTQYF. Written as DNA, the CDR3 is TGCAGTGCTTCGACCTGGACTAGCGGCAGCACAGATACGCAGTATTTT.